Below, 15 T cell receptor beta chains from the same sample are listed, as sequenced in a study of blood T cells in healthy people across ages. Next came a second PCR, run for about 7 to 12 cycles, which used a sample-barcoded 5' primer along with a J-beta primer mix. TCRdb recomputed calls from the 5' RACE reads with MiXCR, one row per CDR3 protein. In the table there are approximately 730,000 distinct CDR3 sequences, about 55% of which are singletons. Sequencing was done on a sample of blood. The receptor set was obtained from an elderly man in good health.

This clonotype was recorded a few times. The chain is built from TRBV7-9 and TRBJ2-1, with D perhaps TRBD2 (5 bases). The CDR3 spans 16 residues. The V and J ends lost 1 base and 1 base respectively, with 11 bases between them. Germline V gives CDR1 SEHNR, CDR2 FQNEAQ (reference sequence). In DNA, the CDR3 is TGTGCCAGCAGCTTAGTGGCGGGCCCGTCCTACAATGAGCAGTTCTTC. Translating gives CASSLVAGPSYNEQFF.

CDR3 amino acids: CASNRDRASYEQYF. The CDR3 bases are TGTGCCAGCAACCGGGACAGGGCCTCCTACGAGCAGTACTTC. The chain uses TRBV14 and TRBJ2-7, with 9 bases lining up with TRBD1. The CDR3 runs to 14 residues. Unmatched junction bases numbered 4, after V lost 7 bases and J lost 0 bases. Looked up from germline, CDR1 is SGHDN and CDR2 is FVKESK.

This clonotype was seen a few times. This chain joins TRBV29-1 and TRBJ2-1; a weak D match, TRBD2 (7 bases). V gave up 8 bases and J gave up 8 bases, with 13 bases separating them. Looked up from germline, CDR1 is SQVTM and CDR2 is ANQGSEA. The CDR3 has 11 amino acids. CDR3 region: CSPWGGYEQFF. The CDR3, as DNA: TGCAGCCCGTGGGGGGGCTATGAGCAGTTCTTC.

The gene calls are TRBV12-3 or TRBV12-4 and TRBJ2-2; TRBD1 agrees at 10 bases. V was clipped by 5 bases and J by 1 base; unmatched bases: 4. The CDR3 loop spans 16 amino acids. The CDR3 is CASSTGQGGNTGELFF. CDR3 sequence (DNA): TGTGCCAGCAGTACAGGACAGGGGGGGAACACCGGGGAGCTGTTTTTT.

This clonotype was seen a few times. J is TRBJ2-5 and V is TRBV20-1, with D uncertain. Per the germline V gene, CDR1 is DFQATT and CDR2 is SNEGSKA (reference sequence). Trimming took off 5 bases at V and 4 bases at J, with 17 bases between the two ends. The CDR3 is 14 residues long. The CDR3 here is CSASVLVRSETQYF. In nucleotides, the CDR3 is TGCAGTGCTTCGGTTCTCGTCAGGTCAGAGACCCAGTACTTC.

J is TRBJ2-1 and V is TRBV21-1; the table gives TRBD2 as D, unverified against the DNA. TRBV21-1 is reported as a pseudogene. The CDR3 is 16 residues long. CDR3 bases: TGTGCCAGCAGCTTCCGACTAGCGGGAGTTAACAATGAGCAGTTCTTC. This codes for CASSFRLAGVNNEQFF.

This chain connects TRBV5-1 to TRBJ2-3, with TRBD2 matching 13 bases. The CDR3 is made up of 16 amino acids. J gave up 0 bases and V 5 bases, and 3 bases lay outside the gene matches. CDR1 SGHRS and CDR2 YFSETQ come from the germline V gene. In nucleotides, the CDR3 is TGCGCCAGCAGACTAGCGGGAGGGCCGAGCACAGATACGCAGTATTTT. Translation gives CASRLAGGPSTDTQYF.

V gene TRBV7-9 combines with J gene TRBJ2-7, with D perhaps assigned TRBD1 or TRBD2 (5 bases each). Germline CDR1 is SEHNR and CDR2 is FQNEAQ (reference sequence). The germline V and J ends were trimmed by 5 bases and 5 bases, with 22 bases remaining between them. CDR3 size: 16 residues. Here the CDR3 DNA reads TGTGCCAGCAGCCCTCATGTGGGGGTAGCCGGCCACGAGCAGTACTTC. Its translation: CASSPHVGVAGHEQYF.

The gene calls are TRBV20-1 and TRBJ1-5; D unclear. The CDR3 length is 16 residues. Germline CDR1 and CDR2: DFQATT and SNEGSKA (reference sequence). Trimming left V 0 bases short and J 2 bases short, with 14 bases between. This CDR3 reads CSARELGTWGNQPQHF. CDR3 nucleotides: TGCAGTGCTAGAGAGTTAGGCACCTGGGGCAATCAGCCCCAGCATTTT.

The chain uses TRBV11-1 and TRBJ2-1; perhaps TRBD2 as D (6 bases). Germline-derived CDR1 and CDR2 are SGHAT and FQDESV (reference sequence). V was clipped by 2 bases and J by 5 bases, with 10 bases between them. The CDR3 runs 14 residues. The CDR3 sequence is CASSLRLANNEQFF. CDR3 in DNA: TGTGCCAGCAGCTTAAGGCTAGCGAACAATGAGCAGTTCTTC.

The chain carries TRBV11-1 and TRBJ2-1, with D possibly TRBD1 on 6 matching bases. Germline CDR1 SGHAT, CDR2 FQDESV (reference sequence). Trimming took off 5 bases at V and 1 base at J, with 12 bases between the two ends. The CDR3 is 15 amino acids. CDR3 protein: CASSRLRGSYNEQFF. DNA of the CDR3: TGTGCCAGCAGCAGACTCAGGGGATCCTACAATGAGCAGTTCTTC. The full variable domain, with the rest looked up from reference TRBV11-1 and TRBJ2-1, is EAEVAQSPRYKITEKSQAVAFWCDPISGHATLYWYRQILGQGPELLVQFQDESVVDDSQLPKDRFSAERLKGVDSTLKIQPAELGDSAMYLCASSRLRGSYNEQFFGPGTRLTVL.

This clonotype was seen at least ten times. V is TRBV2 and J is TRBJ1-2, with D possibly matching TRBD1 (5 bases). CDR3 length: 13 amino acids. Trimming pared 9 bases from V and 6 bases from J, leaving 17 bases between. Germline V gives CDR1 SNHLY, CDR2 FYNNEI. The CDR3 region is CASSTSSGDGYTF. CDR3 in DNA: TGTGCCAGTTCGACATCCTCGGGGGATGGCTACACCTTC. Combining the CDR3 with reference TRBV2 and TRBJ1-2 gives the whole variable domain EPEVTQTPSHQVTQMGQEVILRCVPISNHLYFYWYRQILGQKVEFLVSFYNNEISEKSEIFDDQFSVERPDGSNFTLKIRSTKLEDSAMYFCASSTSSGDGYTFGSGTRLTVV.

The chain couples TRBV3-1 to TRBJ2-4; 7 nucleotides match TRBD1. The CDR3 contains 20 residues. Germline V gene sequence: CDR1 LGHDT, CDR2 YNNKEL (reference sequence). V was pared by 1 base and J by 0 bases, with 15 bases of the junction left unmatched. CDR3 nucleotide sequence: TGTGCCAGCAGCCAAGGTGAGGGGGCCCAGCTGCTCTCAGCCAAAAACATTCAGTACTTC. It specifies CASSQGEGAQLLSAKNIQYF.

This sequence joins TRBV30 and TRBJ1-5; maybe TRBD1 (6 bases). Germline V CDR1 and CDR2: GTSNPN, SVGIG (reference sequence). This CDR3 is 15 amino acids long. The V end lost 0 bases, the J end lost 4 bases, and 13 bases lay between the germline ends. The CDR3 sequence: CAWSVWRGQNQPQHF. Written as DNA, the CDR3 is TGTGCCTGGAGTGTTTGGCGGGGGCAAAATCAGCCCCAGCATTTT. Drawing the rest from reference TRBV30 and TRBJ1-5, the complete variable domain is SQTIHQWPATLVQPVGSPLSLECTVEGTSNPNLYWYRQAAGRGLQLLFYSVGIGQISSEVPQNLSASRPQDRQFILSSKKLLLSDSGFYLCAWSVWRGQNQPQHFGDGTRLSIL.

The table lists this clonotype with a few counts. CDR3 region: CSARVPGSKSNYGYTF. The DNA of the CDR3 is TGCAGTGCTAGAGTACCAGGGTCCAAGTCTAACTATGGCTACACCTTC. The J gene is TRBJ1-2, the V gene TRBV20-1; the D gene is possibly TRBD1 (5 bases). The germline V and J ends were trimmed by 1 base and 0 bases, with 15 bases remaining between them. CDR1 and CDR2 from the germline V gene are DFQATT and SNEGSKA (reference sequence). The CDR3 has 16 residues.